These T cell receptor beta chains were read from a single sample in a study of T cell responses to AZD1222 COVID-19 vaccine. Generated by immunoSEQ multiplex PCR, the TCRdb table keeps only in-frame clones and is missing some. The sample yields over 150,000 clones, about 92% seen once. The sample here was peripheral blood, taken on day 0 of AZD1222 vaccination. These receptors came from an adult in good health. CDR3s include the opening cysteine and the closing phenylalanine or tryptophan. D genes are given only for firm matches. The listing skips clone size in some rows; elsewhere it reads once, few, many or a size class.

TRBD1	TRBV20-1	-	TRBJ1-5	TGCAGTGCTAGTCAAAACAGGGGAGGGCCCCAGCATTTT	CSASQNRGGPQHF
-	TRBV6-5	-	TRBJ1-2	TGTGCCAGCAAGTTCGGTGAACTCGGAACCTACACCTTC	CASKFGELGTYTF
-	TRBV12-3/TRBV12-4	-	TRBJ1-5	TGTGCCAGCAGTTTTGGGATATCAGCTCCCCAGCATTTT	CASSFGISAPQHF
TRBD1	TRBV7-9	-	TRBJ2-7	TGTGCCAGCAGTGACAGGGGTAGCCACTACGAGCAGTACTTC	CASSDRGSHYEQYF
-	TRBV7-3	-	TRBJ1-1	TGTGCCAGCAGCGTTGGGTTAGGTGAAGCTTTCTTT	CASSVGLGEAFF
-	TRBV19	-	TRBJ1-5	TGTGCCAGTAGTATCCGTCCCAGAAATAGCAATCAGCCCCAGCATTTT	CASSIRPRNSNQPQHF
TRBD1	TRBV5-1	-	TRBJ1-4	TGCGCCAGCAGCTTACAGGGGGCAGATGAAAAACTGTTTTTT	CASSLQGADEKLFF
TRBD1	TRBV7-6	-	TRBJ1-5	TGTGCCAGCAGCTGGGGACAGGATCAGCCCCAGCATTTT	CASSWGQDQPQHF
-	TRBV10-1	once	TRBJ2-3	TGCGCCAGCAGTGAGGGGTGGGATACGCAGTATTTT	CASSEGWDTQYF
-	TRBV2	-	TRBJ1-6	TGTGCCAGCAGCCCAGAAGTAAATTCACCCCTCCACTTT	CASSPEVNSPLHF
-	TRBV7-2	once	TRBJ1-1	TGTGCCAGCAGCTTAGTTGGGGGAGACGTGTCTGAAGCTTTCTTT	CASSLVGGDVSEAFF
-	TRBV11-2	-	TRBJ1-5	TGTGCCAGCAGCCCACTCCTTGGGGGGAGCAATCAGCCCCAGCATTTT	CASSPLLGGSNQPQHF
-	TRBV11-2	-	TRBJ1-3	TGTGCCAGCAGCTTAGCCCTGAAGGACCCGAGCTCTGGAAACACCATATATTTT	CASSLALKDPSSGNTIYF
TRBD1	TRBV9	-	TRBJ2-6	TGTGCCAGCAGCGCAGAGCTTCGGACAGGGGCTGGGGCCAACGTCCTGACTTTC	CASSAELRTGAGANVLTF
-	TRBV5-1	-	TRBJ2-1	TGCGCCAGCAGGACCCTACCCTCCTACAATGAGCAGTTCTTC	CASRTLPSYNEQFF
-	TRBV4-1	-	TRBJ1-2	TGCGCCAGCAGCCAACAACCCCCTGGCGGGACTAATTCCTATGGCTACACCTTC	CASSQQPPGGTNSYGYTF